A single sample is the source of the 12 T cell receptor beta chains below, sequenced in a study of blood T cell repertoires in COVID-19. The repertoire was sequenced with immunoSEQ multiplex PCR; TCRdb's copy has only in-frame clones and lacks some. The top ten hold less than 3% of the sample, which has about 300,000 clones, about nine tenths seen once. The sample comprised PBMCs or T cells enriched from blood (not recorded which). These receptors all stem from a woman between 50 and 59 years old who had been exposed to COVID-19.

V gene TRBV5-6 combines with J gene TRBJ1-2, with D unclear. Deletions cut 4 bases from V and 4 bases from J, with 14 bases between. This CDR3 contains 14 residues. The germline gives CDR1 SGHDT, CDR2 YYEEEE. The CDR3 DNA is TGTGCCAGCAGCACGACCCGGGGAGTCTATGGCTACACCTTC. Amino acid sequence: CASSTTRGVYGYTF.

This clone was seen a handful of times. The rearrangement links TRBV5-1 to TRBJ1-6; 7 bases are a match to TRBD1. Per the germline V gene, CDR1 is SGHRS and CDR2 is YFSETQ. The V gene end was trimmed by 1 base and the J gene end by 7 bases; junction bases not matched to a gene: 8. CDR3 length: 16 amino acids. The CDR3 region has the DNA TGCGCCAGCAGCTTGATCCGGGACAGAGGGAATTCACCCCTCCACTTT. Its translation is CASSLIRDRGNSPLHF.

The chain combines TRBV4-1 with TRBJ1-1; D remains unclear. CDR1 is MGHRA, CDR2 YSYEKL, per germline. The CDR3 is made up of 16 amino acids. Trimming shortened V by 0 bases and J by 5 bases, and 16 bases separated the two germline ends. The CDR3 protein is CASSQEYLIRGTEAFF. CDR3 bases: TGCGCCAGCAGCCAAGAGTACCTAATCCGGGGAACTGAAGCTTTCTTT.

J is TRBJ2-2 and V is TRBV19, with a weak D call TRBD1 (5 bases). Per germline, CDR1 LNHDA and CDR2 SQIVND (reference sequence). The CDR3 has 14 residues. V lost 4 bases and J 1 base, leaving 7 bases between the germline ends. The CDR3 coding sequence is TGTGCCAGTAGTACCCAGGGGAACACCGGGGAGCTGTTTTTT. It is translated as CASSTQGNTGELFF.

The chain is built from TRBV27 and TRBJ2-2; possibly TRBD1 for D (6 bases). V shed 5 bases and J shed 4 bases, with 14 bases lying between them. Germline assignment: CDR1 MNHEY and CDR2 SMNVEV (reference sequence). This CDR3 has 15 amino acids. CDR3 nucleotide sequence: TGTGCCAGCAGTCCTAACAGGGAATCCACCGGGGAGCTGTTTTTT. Amino acids: CASSPNRESTGELFF.

The V and J genes are TRBV5-1 and TRBJ2-3; TRBD1 might be the D (5 bases). Per the germline V gene, CDR1 is SGHRS and CDR2 is YFSETQ. Trimming pared 4 bases from V and 8 bases from J, leaving 11 bases between. This CDR3 is 12 amino acids long. CDR3 protein: CASSTDRSTQYF. CDR3 DNA: TGCGCCAGCAGCACTGACAGAAGTACGCAGTATTTT.

V gene TRBV7-9 combines with J gene TRBJ2-7, with a tentative D call TRBD1 (5 bases). In germline, CDR1 is SEHNR, CDR2 FQNEAQ (reference sequence). This CDR3 contains 12 residues. V was shortened by 6 bases and J by 4 bases, with 10 bases between the two germline ends. The CDR3, as DNA: TGTGCCAGCAGTCCAGGGTGGTACGAGCAGTACTTC. The encoded protein is CASSPGWYEQYF.

The chain employs TRBV2 and TRBJ2-7; D not resolved. Germline V lookup: CDR1 SNHLY, CDR2 FYNNEI. The CDR3 runs to 14 residues. Trimming cost V 3 bases and J 2 bases, with 11 bases left between them. The CDR3 region has the DNA TGTGCCAGCAGTGATGGCTCACGGGCCTACGAGCAGTACTTC. It encodes CASSDGSRAYEQYF.

The chain couples TRBV7-2 to TRBJ2-7, with 11 bases that match TRBD2. Germline CDR1 is SGHTA and CDR2 is FQGNSA. The CDR3 is made up of 16 amino acids. The V and J ends lost 4 bases and 3 bases, in that order; junction bases with no gene match: 8. The CDR3 here is CASSYTSGGRFYEQYF. For the CDR3, the DNA is TGTGCCAGCAGCTATACTAGCGGGGGCCGTTTCTACGAGCAGTACTTC.

The chain joins TRBV7-2 to TRBJ2-1; the match to TRBD2 covers 10 bases. V was clipped by 5 bases and J by 4 bases; unmatched bases: 5. The CDR3 extends over 15 amino acids. The V gene's germline CDR1 is SGHTA and CDR2 FQGNSA. This chain's CDR3 is CASSPSGGLYNEQFF. The CDR3 DNA sequence: TGTGCCAGCAGCCCTAGCGGGGGTCTGTACAATGAGCAGTTCTTC.

V and J are TRBV7-9 and TRBJ1-6, with D possibly matching TRBD1 (5 bases). V lost 1 base and J 10 bases, leaving 11 bases between the germline ends. The CDR3 has 14 amino acids. CDR1 is SEHNR and CDR2 is FQNEAQ in the germline V gene (reference sequence). In DNA form, the CDR3 reads TGTGCCAGCAGCTTAGGCCAGGGAGGGTCACCCCTCCACTTT. Translated, it gives CASSLGQGGSPLHF.

The rearrangement links TRBV9 to TRBJ1-5; D is possibly TRBD1 (5 bases). The germline CDR1 and CDR2 sequences are SGDLS and YYNGEE. With 3 bases removed from V and 6 bases from J, the gap between germline ends came to 16 bases. The CDR3 loop spans 15 amino acids. CDR3 sequence reads: CASSAKGGVGQPQHF. The CDR3 nucleotides read TGTGCCAGCAGCGCGAAAGGAGGGGTTGGTCAGCCCCAGCATTTT.